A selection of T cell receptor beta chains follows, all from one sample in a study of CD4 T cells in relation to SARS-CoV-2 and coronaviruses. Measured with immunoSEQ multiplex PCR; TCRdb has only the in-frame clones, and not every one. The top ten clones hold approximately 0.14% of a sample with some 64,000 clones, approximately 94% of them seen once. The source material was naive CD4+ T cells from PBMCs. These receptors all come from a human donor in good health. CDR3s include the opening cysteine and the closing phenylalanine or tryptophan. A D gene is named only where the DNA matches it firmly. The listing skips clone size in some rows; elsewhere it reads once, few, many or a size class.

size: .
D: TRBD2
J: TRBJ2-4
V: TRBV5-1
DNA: TGCGCCAGCACCTCCGGGGGGGGGCTCGGAGCCAAAAACATTCAGTACTTC
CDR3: CASTSGGGLGAKNIQYF

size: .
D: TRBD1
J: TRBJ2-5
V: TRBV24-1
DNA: TGTGCCACCAGTGCCAACGACAGGGAGGAGACCCAGTACTTC
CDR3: CATSANDREETQYF

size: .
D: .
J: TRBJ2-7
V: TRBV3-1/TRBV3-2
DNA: TGTGCCAGCAGCCAAGCTACGCTAAGGGTCTACGAGCAGTACTTC
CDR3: CASSQATLRVYEQYF

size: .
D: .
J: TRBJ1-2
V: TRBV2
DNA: TGTGCCAGCAGTAGGGGGGTTAACTATGGCTACACCTTC
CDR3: CASSRGVNYGYTF

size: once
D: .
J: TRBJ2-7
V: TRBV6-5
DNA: TGTGCCAGCAGTTACTCGGGGGCCTACGAGCAGTACTTC
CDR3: CASSYSGAYEQYF

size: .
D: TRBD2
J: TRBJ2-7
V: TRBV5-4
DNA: TGTGCCAGCAGCTTTTCTAGCGGTCCTTCCTACGAGCAGTACTTC
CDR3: CASSFSSGPSYEQYF

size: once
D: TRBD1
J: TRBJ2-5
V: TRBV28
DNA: TGTGCCAGCAGTTCCTCAGGGACAGCCAACCGGGAGACCCAGTACTTC
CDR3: CASSSSGTANRETQYF

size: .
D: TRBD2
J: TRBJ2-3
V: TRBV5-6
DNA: TGTGCCAGCAGCCCTGCAGTAGCGGGATTCGTTGTTACAGATACGCAGTATTTT
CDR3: CASSPAVAGFVVTDTQYF

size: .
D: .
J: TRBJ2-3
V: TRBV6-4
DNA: TGTGCCAGCAGCCTGGACAAATACACAGATACGCAGTATTTT
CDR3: CASSLDKYTDTQYF

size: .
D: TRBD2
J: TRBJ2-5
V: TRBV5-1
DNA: TGCGCCAGCACCCGGACTAGCGGGACTGAAGAGACCCAGTACTTC
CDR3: CASTRTSGTEETQYF

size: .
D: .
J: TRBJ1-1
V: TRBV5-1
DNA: TGCGCCAGCAGCTTGGGCCGAGCGAACACTGAAGCTTTCTTT
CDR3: CASSLGRANTEAFF

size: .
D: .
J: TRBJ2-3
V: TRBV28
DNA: TGTGCCAGCAGTTTATCTGCGGCAGGCACAGATACGCAGTATTTT
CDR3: CASSLSAAGTDTQYF

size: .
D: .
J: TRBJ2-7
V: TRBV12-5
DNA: TGTGCTAGTGGTTTGCCGCCCCGTCCTGGCGCCTACGAGCAGTACTTC
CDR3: CASGLPPRPGAYEQYF

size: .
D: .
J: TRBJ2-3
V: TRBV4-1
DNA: TGCGCCAGCAGCCCGACGGCGGGGCCTCGCACAGATACGCAGTATTTT
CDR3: CASSPTAGPRTDTQYF

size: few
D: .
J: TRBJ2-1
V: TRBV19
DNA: TGTGCCAGTAGATGGGAAGATGAGCAGTTCTTC
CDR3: CASRWEDEQFF

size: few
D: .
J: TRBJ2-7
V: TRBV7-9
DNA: TGTGCCAGCAGCTTATCAGCAGGGGGGGCGAGGGCCTACGAGCAGTACTTC
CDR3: CASSLSAGGARAYEQYF

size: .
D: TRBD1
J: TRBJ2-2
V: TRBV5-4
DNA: TGTGCCAGCAGCTTCCGACAGGGAACGAACACCGGGGAGCTGTTTTTT
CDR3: CASSFRQGTNTGELFF

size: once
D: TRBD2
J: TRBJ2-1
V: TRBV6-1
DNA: TGTGCCAGCAGTGAAGGGGCGGGCGGGAGTGCCTACAATGAGCAGTTCTTC
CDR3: CASSEGAGGSAYNEQFF

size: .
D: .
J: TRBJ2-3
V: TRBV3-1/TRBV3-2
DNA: TGTGCCAGCAGCCTAGCCGGGAGAACCGGCCCAGATACGCAGTATTTT
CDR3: CASSLAGRTGPDTQYF

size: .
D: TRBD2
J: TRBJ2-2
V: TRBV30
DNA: TGTGCCTGGAGTGTACAGGCTAGCGGGCTTGCCACCGGGGAGCTGTTTTTT
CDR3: CAWSVQASGLATGELFF